This T cell receptor beta chain comes out of a study of spatial heterogeneity in lung cancer. Study-wide results and caveats: Blood showed ubiquitous tumor TCRs more often at resection than at routine follow-up.

The time point denotes: sample taken at primary tumor resection. Donors were some 72 untreated early-stage non-small cell lung cancer patients. In each case, whole RNA from tumor, nontumor lung or frozen PBMC was sequenced unsorted. V lost 4 bases and J 3 bases, leaving 7 bases between the germline ends. Germline values: CDR1 KGHSH, CDR2 LQKENI. The CDR3 has 13 residues. With respect to this clonotype: Its specificity is unknown.

TCRdb independently ran MiXCR on the 5' RACE reads; one entry per CDR3 protein. The sample carries about 78,000 distinct CDR3 sequences, 7% to 9% recorded once. The genes are TRBV18 and TRBJ1-5; D unresolved. This TCR came from a male donor with early-stage non-small cell lung cancer. Sample: PBMCs, taken at surgery. The CDR3 here is CASSRRDNQPQHF. CDR3 DNA sequence: TGTGCCAGCTCACGACGGGACAATCAGCCCCAGCATTTT.